The clone carrying this T cell receptor beta chain was detected a few times. Its matching antigen is unknown. A read error is possible here, since a much larger clone lies one base away. The data originate from a study of identical twins. Study-wide points: The authors noted that invariant MAIT and iNKT cells could partly confound zero-insertion analyses.

CDR1 and CDR2 (germline): SGHRS, YFSETQ. The CDR3 loop spans 15 amino acids. TCRdb used MiXCR to reprocess the 5' RACE reads, holding one entry per CDR3 protein. Among 450,000 or so distinct CDR3 sequences, 20% to 25% were seen once, and the ten largest hold around 3%. The sample was also reused in another study, on T cells expressing NK-cell markers.

Sequencing input: CD4+ T cells sorted from blood. The rearrangement links TRBV5-1 to TRBJ2-2; 7 positions match TRBD2. The clonotype comes from a young woman in good health. This chain's CDR3 is CASRPLAENIGELFF. The CDR3 region has the DNA TGCGCCAGCAGGCCCCTAGCGGAGAACATCGGGGAGCTGTTTTTT.